The 13 T cell receptor beta chains reported below all come from one sample, sequenced in a study of breast tumors, draining lymph nodes, adjacent tissues. The lymph nodes were axillary draining lymph nodes from breast cancer patients. Via MiXCR, TCRdb re-called the multiplex PCR reads, giving one row per CDR3 protein. The sample gives 70,000 to 85,000 distinct CDR3 sequences, approximately 20% of which show up once; about 2.2% is in the top ten. Sample: axillary lymph node tissue. These receptors were collected from a female donor with breast cancer. Some clones in this sample may be carry-over from other donors' samples.

This clonotype came up many times. DNA for the CDR3: TGTGCCAGCAGGACAGGGGATGGGGAGACCCAGTACTTC. Its protein is CASRTGDGETQYF. The chain recombines TRBV27 with TRBJ2-5, with 8 bases matching TRBD1. Unmatched junction bases numbered 5, after V lost 6 bases and J lost 5 bases. Germline CDR1 MNHEY, CDR2 SMNVEV (reference sequence). The CDR3 has 13 amino acids.

With respect to this clonotype: Because it lacks the conserved phenylalanine or tryptophan at the end, this CDR3 is likely a read error. The chain has TRBV7-2 and TRBJ2-5, with D possibly TRBD2 on 5 matching bases. The germline V gene encodes CDR1 SGHTA and CDR2 FQGNSA. Trimming stripped 0 bases from V and 4 bases from J, with 12 bases between. The CDR3 totals 15 residues. Here the CDR3 reads CASSLAASSRETQYC. Here the CDR3 DNA reads TGTGCCAGCAGCTTAGCGGCTAGCAGTCGAGAGACCCAGTACTGC.

Comment on this clonotype: A much larger clone sits a single nucleotide away, making a read error possible. The chain uses TRBV10-1 and TRBJ2-7, with D tentatively TRBD1 or TRBD2 (5 bases each). Per germline, CDR1 WNHNN and CDR2 SYGVQD (reference sequence). The CDR3 loop spans 13 amino acids. This CDR3 is CAGRIPGTSEQYF. Here the CDR3 DNA reads TGCGCCGGCAGAATCCCCGGGACCTCAGAGCAGTACTTC.

This clonotype was detected ten times or more. The chain couples TRBV12-3 or TRBV12-4 to TRBJ2-1; unclear D gene. V lost 5 bases and J 10 bases, leaving 9 bases between the germline ends. The CDR3 is made up of 11 amino acids. Here the CDR3 reads CASSLGNEQFF. The CDR3 region has the DNA TGTGCCAGCAGTCTAGGGAACGAGCAGTTCTTC.

A single count supports this clonotype. This may come from a read error, since a much larger clone is one base off. This chain uses TRBV6-1 with TRBJ2-3; D ambiguous. The V end lost 6 bases, the J end lost 4 bases, and 14 bases lay between the germline ends. The CDR3 spans 14 residues. Per germline, CDR1 MNHNS and CDR2 SASEGT. The CDR3, as DNA: TGTGCCAGCAGCGCGACCCTGAGCGCAGATACGCAGTATTTT. It codes for CASSATLSADTQYF.

This clonotype was seen a handful of times. The chain recombines TRBV7-3 with TRBJ2-1; 12 bases agree with TRBD2. There are 15 residues in the CDR3. With 5 bases clipped from V and 5 bases from J, the junction kept 4 bases outside the gene matches. CDR1 is SGHTA, CDR2 FQGTGA, per germline. CDR3 in amino acids: CASSPGLAGHNEQFF. CDR3 DNA: TGTGCCAGCAGCCCTGGACTAGCGGGACACAATGAGCAGTTCTTC.

On this clonotype: A much more abundant neighbour one base away suggests this may be a read error. J is TRBJ1-3 and V is TRBV6-5; unclear D gene. This CDR3 contains 16 residues. The V and J ends lost 5 bases and 0 bases respectively, with 14 bases between them. Germline CDR1 is MNHEY and CDR2 is SVGAGI. CDR3 loop: CASSPRTLLSGNTIYF. The CDR3 nucleotides read TGTGCCAGCAGTCCCCGAACGCTCCTCTCTGGAAACACCATATATTTT.

This clonotype appeared many times. This may be a read error: a much more frequent sequence differs by one nucleotide. The genes are TRBV7-8 and TRBJ2-7; D unclear. The germline gives CDR1 SGHVS, CDR2 FQNEAQ. The CDR3 length is 14 residues. Trimming removed 5 bases from V and 2 bases from J, with 13 bases in between. DNA for the CDR3: TGTGCCAGCAGCCCCGCCAACGGTACCTACGAGCAGTACTTC. It translates to CASSPANGTYEQYF.

There are a few counts of this clonotype. The chain employs TRBV30 and TRBJ2-5, with TRBD2 matching 7 bases. In germline, CDR1 is GTSNPN, CDR2 SVGIG (reference sequence). V lost 4 bases to trimming and J lost 5 bases; unmatched junction nucleotides: 7. CDR3 length equals 13 residues. The CDR3 nucleotides are TGTGCCTGGACGGGACTACTTCTCGAGACCCAGTACTTC. Residues: CAWTGLLLETQYF.

The DNA for the CDR3 is TGTGCCACTACCCCCACAGGGAGCTATGGCTACACCTTC. Protein: CATTPTGSYGYTF. V is TRBV28 and J is TRBJ1-2; D may be TRBD1 (6 bases). V shed 10 bases and J shed 4 bases, with 16 bases lying between them. The CDR3 totals 13 residues. CDR1 is MDHEN and CDR2 is SYDVKM in the germline V gene.

This clonotype has a count of ten or more. The V call is TRBV7-3, the J call TRBJ2-3; D may correspond to TRBD1 or TRBD2 (5 bases each). CDR3 length equals 14 residues. Germline values: CDR1 SGHTA, CDR2 FQGTGA. The germline V and J ends were trimmed by 8 bases and 1 base, with 13 bases remaining between them. The DNA of the CDR3 is TGTGCCAGCTCTTCCCGAGGGGGCACAGATACGCAGTATTTT. Its protein product is CASSSRGGTDTQYF.

The V call is TRBV28, the J call TRBJ1-6, with D hard to call. Trimming removed 3 bases at V and 11 bases at J, with 11 bases between. CDR1 is MDHEN and CDR2 is SYDVKM in the germline V gene. CDR3 length: 13 amino acids. CDR3 in DNA: TGTGCCAGCAGTTTTCCCCCTACAGCACCCCTCCACTTT. It yields the protein CASSFPPTAPLHF.

This clonotype showed up many times. The chain links TRBV6-5 to TRBJ2-1, with D possibly matching TRBD1 (6 bases). In germline, CDR1 is MNHEY, CDR2 SVGAGI. The CDR3 is 16 residues long. V was shortened by 3 bases and J by 5 bases, with 17 bases between the two germline ends. The CDR3 here is CASSYLARGGDNEQFF. The CDR3 region has the DNA TGTGCCAGCAGTTATTTAGCCAGGGGCGGAGACAATGAGCAGTTCTTC.